This TCR beta chain stems from a study of early T cells in non-severe SARS-CoV-2 infection. At the level of the study: It was bulk RNA from unsorted whole blood that was sequenced, and the chains were unpaired.

This CDR3 has 14 amino acids. Germline V gene lookup returns CDR1 SQVTM and CDR2 ANQGSEA. Trimming cost V 4 bases and J 0 bases, with 10 bases left between them. General study points: VDJdb matching, biased toward anti-spike CD8 responses, missed private and CD4 specificities.

Tagging with unique molecular identifiers was applied to individual cDNA molecules. MiXCR, applied by TCRdb to the 5' RACE reads, yields one record per CDR3 protein. Of more than 45,000 distinct CDR3 sequences in the sample, roughly 12% were seen once. This clonotype occurred a few times. Its antigen remains unknown. The chain is built from TRBV29-1 and TRBJ2-4; tentatively, D is TRBD2 (5 bases). Sequencing was performed on whole blood. This clonotype was obtained from an adult who was a healthcare worker with PCR-confirmed SARS-CoV-2 infection or an uninfected control (not recorded which). For the CDR3, the DNA is TGCAGCGTTGTCGGGAATCTAGCCAAAAACATTCAGTACTTC. Encoded protein: CSVVGNLAKNIQYF. Variable domain in full (rest from reference TRBV29-1 and TRBJ2-4): SAVISQKPSRDICQRGTSLTIQCQVDSQVTMMFWYRQQPGQSLTLIATANQGSEATYESGFVIDKFPISRPNLTFSTLTVSNMSPEDSSIYLCSVVGNLAKNIQYFGAGTRLSVL.